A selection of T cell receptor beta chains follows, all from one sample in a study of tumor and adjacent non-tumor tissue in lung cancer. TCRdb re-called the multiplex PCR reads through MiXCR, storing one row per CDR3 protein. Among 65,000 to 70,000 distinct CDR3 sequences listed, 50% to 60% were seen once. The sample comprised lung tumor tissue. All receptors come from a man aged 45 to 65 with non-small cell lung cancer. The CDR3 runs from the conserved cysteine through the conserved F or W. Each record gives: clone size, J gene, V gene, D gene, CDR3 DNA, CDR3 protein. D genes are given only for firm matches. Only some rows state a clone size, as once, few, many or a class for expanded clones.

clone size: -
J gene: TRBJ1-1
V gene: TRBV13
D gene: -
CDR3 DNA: TGTGCCAGCAGCTCAGGCCTGGGAGGGCTGAACACTGAAGCTTTCTTT
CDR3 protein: CASSSGLGGLNTEAFF

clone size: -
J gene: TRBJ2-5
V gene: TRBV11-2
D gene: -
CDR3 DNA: TGTGCCAGCAGCCCCGGACGGGCCTTCGAGACCCAGTACTTC
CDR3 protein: CASSPGRAFETQYF

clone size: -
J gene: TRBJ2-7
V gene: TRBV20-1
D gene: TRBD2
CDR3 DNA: TGCAGTGCTAGTCAGGCTAGCGGGAGCAGGGGCGAGCAGTACTTC
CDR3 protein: CSASQASGSRGEQYF

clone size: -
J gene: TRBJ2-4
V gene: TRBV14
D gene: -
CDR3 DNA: TGTGCCAGCAGCTCCTCGGAGGGAGCAAGAAACATTCAGTACTTC
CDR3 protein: CASSSSEGARNIQYF

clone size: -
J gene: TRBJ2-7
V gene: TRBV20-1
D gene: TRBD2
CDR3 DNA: TGCAGTGCTCCAAGGACTAGCGGGAGCTCCTACGAGCAGTACTTC
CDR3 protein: CSAPRTSGSSYEQYF

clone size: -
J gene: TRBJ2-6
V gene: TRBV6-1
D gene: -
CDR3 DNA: TGTGCAAGCAGCCCAGACAACCCTGGGGCCAACGTCCTGACTTTC
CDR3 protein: CASSPDNPGANVLTF

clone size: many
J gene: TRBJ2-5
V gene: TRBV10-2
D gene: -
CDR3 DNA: TGCGCCAGCCGAAATGGACCCCCGGAGTACTTC
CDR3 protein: CASRNGPPEYF

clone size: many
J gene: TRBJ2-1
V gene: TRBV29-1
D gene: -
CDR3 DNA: TGCAGCGTTGAAGACCCCTTAGGAGGGACCTACAATGAGCAGTTCTTC
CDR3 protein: CSVEDPLGGTYNEQFF

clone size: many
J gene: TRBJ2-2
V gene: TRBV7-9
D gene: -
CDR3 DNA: TGTGCCAGCAGCCCTGCGAGCGGGGAGCTGTTTTTT
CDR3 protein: CASSPASGELFF

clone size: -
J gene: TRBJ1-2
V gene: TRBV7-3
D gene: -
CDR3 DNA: TGTGCCAGCAGCTCGGGCCCTGGCGATGGCTACACCTTC
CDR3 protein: CASSSGPGDGYTF

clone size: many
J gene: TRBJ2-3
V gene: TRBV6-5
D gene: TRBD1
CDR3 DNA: TGTGCCAGCAGTTACCCAGGGGGAACGCAGTATTTT
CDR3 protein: CASSYPGGTQYF

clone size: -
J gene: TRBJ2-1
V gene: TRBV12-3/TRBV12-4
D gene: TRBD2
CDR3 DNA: TGTGCCAGCAGTCTCGGGGGGGGGTACCATGAGCACTTCTTC
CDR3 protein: CASSLGGGYHEHFF

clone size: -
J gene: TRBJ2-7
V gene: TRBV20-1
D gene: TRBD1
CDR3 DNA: TGCAGTGCTAGAGACCGGGACAGGGGTACCTACGAACAGCACTTC
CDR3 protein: CSARDRDRGTYEQHF

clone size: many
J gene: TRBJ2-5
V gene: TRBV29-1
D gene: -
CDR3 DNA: TGCAGCGTTGAGGGGTCGGGGCGGGAGACCCAGTACTTC
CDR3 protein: CSVEGSGRETQYF

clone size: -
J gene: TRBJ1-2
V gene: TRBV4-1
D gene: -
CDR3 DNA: TGTGCCAGCAGCCGTCTCGCGGACGGCTACACCTTC
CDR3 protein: CASSRLADGYTF

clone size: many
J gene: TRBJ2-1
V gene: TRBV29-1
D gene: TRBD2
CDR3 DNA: TGCAGCGTTGACGGCGGGAGTTTCTACAATGAGCAGTTCTTC
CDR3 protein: CSVDGGSFYNEQFF